This entry describes one T cell receptor (beta chain). Its target is unknown. This specimen belongs to a study of T cells after yellow fever vaccination. Study-level results: The secondary response was weaker, and its peak arrived faster, on day 5 versus 15. Clones from primary vaccination mostly reappeared after the booster (roughly 97% CD4, around 90% CD8). FACS-sorted repertoires might harbor abundant contaminating clonotypes from the bulk population.

MiXCR, applied by TCRdb to the 5' RACE reads, yields one record per CDR3 protein. The data hold just under 600,000 distinct CDR3 sequences, with about 13% observed a single time. Source: PBMCs, taken on the day of the yellow fever booster vaccination. The source of this sequence is a man aged 25-40 years who received the YFV17D yellow fever vaccine.

In DNA, the CDR3 is TGTGCCAGCAGCCCGGGGGTTGCGGGCAATCAGCCCCAGCATTTT. Protein product: CASSPGVAGNQPQHF. The gene calls are TRBV3-1 and TRBJ1-5, with D possibly TRBD1 on 5 matching bases. The germline V gene has CDR1 LGHDT and CDR2 YNNKEL (reference sequence). CDR3 length equals 15 residues. The V end lost 4 bases, the J end lost 2 bases, and 12 bases lay between the germline ends.